What follows is one TCR beta chain and its context. The clone's antigen remains unknown. Qualities for individual bases were not recorded, and no much larger clone is one base off. In total, 630 or so healthy bone marrow donors made up the cohort. At the time of sampling, all cohort members were nominally healthy, though unrecorded immune exposures were likely present. The donor tested CMV seronegative, placing the donor among the 300 to 400 seronegative members of the cohort. Each donor provided a peripheral blood sample, and peripheral blood mononuclear cells were used for TCR beta sequencing. The Qiagen DNeasy Blood Extraction Kit was used to extract genomic DNA from the blood cell samples. This sample is part of a study of cytomegalovirus exposure and HLA in healthy donors listed by TCRdb under 2017. About the full investigation: An earlier analysis of 587 of the donors reported about 260 Gb of sequence data and approximately 120 million unique TCR beta sequences obtained from about 179 million T cells. Roughly 300 gigabases of sequencing data and 70 million to 95 million unique TCR sequences made up an early release that covered several hundred HLA-typed donors. The genetic ancestry cluster associated with self-reported Caucasian donors included approximately 85% of the roughly 390 genotyped donors. The study aimed to test whether cataloging public T cell receptors could reveal signatures of past pathogen exposure. The study profiled the T cell repertoires of about 640 subjects by immunosequencing and related them to cytomegalovirus serostatus. Besides the first cohort of about 730 subjects, a separate validation cohort made up of 120 different subjects was used. To predict cytomegalovirus infection status, the study brought together high-throughput TCR immunosequencing, statistical association of individual TCRs with disease status, and machine learning. A later analysis re-analyzed previously published TCR beta repertoires from roughly 690 donors and added high-resolution HLA genotyping to study TCR occurrence patterns. In the later analysis, no new phenotypic data were used to find candidate immune exposures; instead, reliance was placed on TCR beta sequences and their occurrence across donors. An earlier analysis of 587 of the donors used high-throughput TCR beta sequencing to judge whether each TCR beta V gene segment behaved as functional or pseudogenic. Donor age, sex, ethnicity and CMV serostatus were collected together with the repertoire data. Genome-wide SNP genotypes for about three fifths of the roughly 670 donors were used in a later genetic analysis, which treated that subset as a discovery cohort. All discovery cohort repertoires had been generated on a single sequencing platform. HLA typing included class I and class II loci at four-digit resolution. The number of donors typed differed by locus, with 629-630 for A, B, C, DRB1 and DQB1, roughly 520 for DQA1, nearly 610 for DPA1, and some 470 for DPB1. Several DR-DQ haplotypes were handled as single units for association and clustering because linkage in the cohort was strong. Among about 360 genotyped donors of the cohort, an average of roughly 240,000 unique TCR beta nucleotide sequences were sequenced per donor, roughly a sixth of them non-productive.

Results the study describes overall, beyond this receptor: Most TCR sequences were seen in very few donors, while some public TCRs were found in many individuals. When HLA alleles, especially DR and DQ, strongly co-occurred, attributing TCR associations to individual alleles was difficult. A further reported finding was that TCR beta sequences accurately predicted the HLA-A and HLA-B alleles for most subjects in the first cohort. Correlated functional status among segregating V segments might reflect linkage disequilibrium, but an unknown experimental factor could not be ruled out. In a later analysis, several top co-occurrence clusters were reported to appear linked to parvovirus B19, influenza, CMV and Epstein-Barr virus. In a later analysis, TCR association rates were found to vary across HLA loci, with the most associated TCRs seen for DRB1 alleles and the fewest for HLA-C alleles. According to the authors, the approach could potentially be generalized to other disease states and immunological phenotypes. Because counts were too low, roughly 18 rarely observed V segments, including chromosome 9 orphons, were left out of the earlier analysis of several hundred of the donors. In a later genetic analysis, fewer N-insertions in productive TCRs were reported among donors in an Asian-associated ancestry cluster than the roughly 710-donor mean. The study listed 150 to 200 TCR beta chains as associated with cytomegalovirus. For the cohort, immune exposure information was limited to CMV serostatus. Roughly uniform sequencing depth across donors was assumed in presence/absence analyses, although this assumption may not hold. Some IMGT-functional V segments, including TRBV6-2 and TRBV6-3, could not be distinguished by the 87-base-pair reads and were therefore excluded. In an earlier analysis of approximately 590 of the donors, most TCR beta V segments were observed in productive rearrangements about 87% or about 30% of the time, broadly matching IMGT annotations. A later analysis found that HLA-associated TCR beta chains were more clonally expanded and had lower generation probabilities than equally common non-associated chains. A later analysis associated 16,951 TCR beta sequences with specific HLA alleles at a false discovery rate of 0.05. Only TCR beta chains were sequenced in this cohort, and the absence of alpha or paired-chain data limited detectable features. The classifier was reported to diagnose cytomegalovirus status with high specificity and sensitivity in both the original and validation cohorts. In a later analysis, most CMV-associated TCR beta chains were found to appear HLA-restricted, with HLA associations seemingly driven largely by CMV exposure. A group of highly shared sequence variants was considered likely to be a technical artifact of the sequencing pipeline. An association between a missense DCLRE1C variant and V-gene and J-gene trimming of TCR beta chains was found in a later genetic analysis and replicated in an independent cohort. A few of the identified cytomegalovirus-associated TCR beta chains were confirmed in vitro to be specific for cytomegalovirus antigens. Because HLA typing was missing for some donors at each locus, association tests included only the typed subset.

The library was made by the immunoSEQ multiplex PCR assay. For the multiplex PCR, a mixture combining 60 forward primers for TCR Vbeta segments and 13 reverse primers for TCR Jbeta segments was used. A multiplex PCR assay on genomic DNA amplified the CDR3 region of rearranged TCR beta genes. Amplified TCR beta libraries were sequenced as 87-base-pair reads on the Illumina HiSeq System. Per the authors' processing: In a later analysis, 80 million or so unique TCR beta chains were counted across the 650 to 700 repertoires, and some 10 million of these chains were shared by at least two donors. To remove PCR and sequencing errors, raw reads were error-corrected and collapsed into unique sequences using a nearest-neighbor algorithm that merged closely related sequences. V, D and J gene segments were assigned by aligning CDR3 sequences to IMGT reference sequences. Each retained sequence needed at least a six-nucleotide match to both a V gene segment and a J gene segment. Rearrangements were called productive when the CDR3 lacked stop codons and stayed in frame with V and J; all others were non-productive. CDR3 was defined according to IMGT convention as the region running from the second conserved V-encoded cysteine to the conserved J-encoded phenylalanine. The earlier analysis of roughly 590 of the donors excluded any sequence lacking an unambiguous match to a single V gene segment. An earlier analysis of around 600 of the donors classified V segments as functional when productive rearrangements were above 56.7% and as segregating when the standard deviation between donors was above 5%. A statistical classification framework was developed to diagnose cytomegalovirus status using the catalog of TCR beta chain sequences. In a later analysis, TCR nucleotide sequences were compared against IMGT/GENE-DB human TR gene sequences so that V and J genes could be assigned. In a later analysis, CDR3 sequences and most-parsimonious VDJ recombination scenarios were assigned using the TCRdist pipeline. In a later analysis, each TCR beta chain was defined by its CDR3 amino acid sequence together with its V-gene family, and reads without a unique V-gene family were excluded. In a later analysis, 450 to 600 highly shared, low-generation-probability nucleotide sequences were removed to address suspected cross-contamination and a sequencing artifact. A later analysis calculated a clonal expansion index for each public chain from normalized within-repertoire ranks of inferred template counts. A later analysis computed generation probabilities with a VDJ recombination model fitted to out-of-frame rearrangements, and checked the results against IGoR. Hypergeometric tests were used in a later analysis to score TCR-TCR, TCR-HLA and TCR-CMV co-occurrence, with a repertoire-size bias correction applied to the TCR pairs. To estimate false discovery rates, a later analysis permuted the HLA or CMV assignments 20 times. In a later analysis, co-occurring TCRs were grouped with DBSCAN, and TCRdist sequence similarity was added when clustering was performed within HLA-allele-positive subsets. Repertoires with fewer than 30,000 or more than 120,000 public chains were left out of co-occurrence clustering, as were about 5 repertoires with anomalous nucleotide sharing. This is the immuneACCESS table as TCRdb keeps it, with only in-frame sequences that have V and J called. A part of the clones is gone; compared with another copy, unresolved V genes explain less than half, and the rest is unexplained. The V and J calls and clone size come from that table; D and trimming were worked out from the DNA. The sample yields tens of thousands of clones; roughly four fifths were counted once. 0.55% to 0.65% of the sample lies in the top ten.

Inclusive of the bounding cysteine and phenylalanine, the CDR3 is 16 residues long. The CDR3 DNA has 48 bases and is translated from base 1. Sequences were obtained from PBMCs. This chain is built from TRBV21-1 and TRBJ2-3; whether TRBD1, the table's D call, matches the DNA was not checked. TRBV21-1 is given as a pseudogene. The receptor comes from a man aged 25-45 years in good health and CMV-seronegative. The nucleotide sequence is given as TGTGCCAGCAGCAAAGGTCCCAGGATAAGCACAGATACGCAGTATTTT. Translated, it reads CASSKGPRISTDTQYF.